This T cell receptor (beta chain) was obtained from a study of monozygotic twins with cystic fibrosis listed by TCRdb under 2021. Regarding the study in general: Barcoded libraries were made from roughly 3 micrograms of fragmented DNA using roughly 16 PCR cycles. Data for three of the twin pairs had been reported earlier in a different context. The study compared TCR beta repertoires within and between 16 monozygotic twin pairs with cystic fibrosis to assess genetic influence on V and J gene usage. The cohort comprised ten female and six male twin pairs aged about 2.0 to 36.4 years, median approximately 10 years, mostly children and adolescents. Twins were ranked among about 1,100 cohort participants for weight-for-height and FEVPerc (FEV1 disease centile) on the day of blood sampling.

This clone turned up a few times. Its specific antigen is unknown. There are no base qualities to consult, and no much larger clone falls within one base. The study at large found these results: The cohort was small, and no association was found between shared CDR3 numbers and age, concordance or disease severity. V gene usage was most similar to the co-twin in 13 of 16 pairs, and J usage was most similar to the co-twin in 8 of 16 pairs, which suggests genetic constraints. Simpson clonality was found to be generally low (median approximately 0.009), suggesting a naive-dominated repertoire, although higher clonality was observed in the most severely affected patients. Nucleotide-identical clonotype sharing was significantly higher within monozygotic CF twin pairs than between unrelated CF individuals (P = 0.000026, Mann-Whitney).

The twin pairs came from the European Cystic Fibrosis Twin and Sibling Study Cohort, which recruited patients from more than 150 CF clinics across 14 European countries. Both zygosity and CFTR genotype were checked in-house, and zygosity was tested with multiplex PCR across nine short tandem repeat loci. Peripheral blood was sampled from each twin, with clinical parameters recorded on the day of blood sampling. Phenol/chloroform extraction was used to isolate genomic DNA from peripheral blood cells, and the DNA was then kept in TE buffer at 4 degrees C. Trimming at the junction amounts to 1 base on V and 8 bases on J, and the germline ends lie 12 bases apart. Spanning cysteine to phenylalanine, the CDR3 consists of 15 amino acids. Solely the CDR3 DNA is kept, with 45 bases framed from the first base. CDR1 SGHTA and CDR2 FQGNSA were looked up in the germline V gene. Following the manufacturer's instructions, the researchers used the immunoSEQ immune profiling system to amplify TCR beta CDR3 regions via multiplex PCR. Sequencing was performed on an Illumina NextSeq system. Turning to the authors' computational methods: Sequence data were processed on the immunoSEQ Analyzer platform, and clonality was computed as the square root of Simpson's index of productive rearrangements. Jensen-Shannon distance served as the measure of similarity in V and J usage, while OLGA was used to compute CDR3 generation probabilities. Shared CDR3 sequences were searched in the immuneACCESS database (August 2020) and in VDJdb (December 2020). Drawn from immuneACCESS, this table holds only the in-frame rearrangements with V and J called that TCRdb kept. Clones are partly lost; checked studies trace under half to an unresolved V gene and leave the rest unexplained. V and J calls plus clone size are reproduced from that table; the DNA served to infer D and trimming. The sample data list approximately 33,000 clones, and approximately 84% of these were observed just once. The ten largest make up roughly 1.7% of the sample.

The chain couples TRBV7-2 to TRBJ1-6, with the D gene not confidently named. This receptor was obtained from a girl between 2 and 10 years old with cystic fibrosis. Input material: blood. Here is the DNA: TGTGCCAGCAGCTTAGAAGTGGCTTTGGATTCACCCCTCCACTTT. Translated, it reads CASSLEVALDSPLHF.